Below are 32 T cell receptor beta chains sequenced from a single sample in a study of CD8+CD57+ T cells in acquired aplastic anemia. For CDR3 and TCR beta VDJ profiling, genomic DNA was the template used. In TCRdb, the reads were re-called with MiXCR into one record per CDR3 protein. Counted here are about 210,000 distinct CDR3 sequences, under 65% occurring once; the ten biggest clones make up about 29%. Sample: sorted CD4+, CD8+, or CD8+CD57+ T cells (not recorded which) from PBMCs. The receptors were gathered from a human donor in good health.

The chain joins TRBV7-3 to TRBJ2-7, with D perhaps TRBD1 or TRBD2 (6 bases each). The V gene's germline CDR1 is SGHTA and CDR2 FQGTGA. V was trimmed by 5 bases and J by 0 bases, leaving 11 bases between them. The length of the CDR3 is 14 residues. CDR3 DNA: TGTGCCAGCAGCCGGCGGGACAACTCCTACGAGCAGTACTTC. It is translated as CASSRRDNSYEQYF.

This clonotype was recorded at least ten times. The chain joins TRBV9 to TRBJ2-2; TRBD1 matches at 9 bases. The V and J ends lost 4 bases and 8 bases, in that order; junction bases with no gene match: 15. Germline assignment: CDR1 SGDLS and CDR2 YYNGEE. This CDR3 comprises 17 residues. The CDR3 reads CASSLRGTGLTSGELFF. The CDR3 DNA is TGTGCCAGCAGCCTAAGAGGGACAGGGCTAACGTCGGGGGAGCTGTTTTTT.

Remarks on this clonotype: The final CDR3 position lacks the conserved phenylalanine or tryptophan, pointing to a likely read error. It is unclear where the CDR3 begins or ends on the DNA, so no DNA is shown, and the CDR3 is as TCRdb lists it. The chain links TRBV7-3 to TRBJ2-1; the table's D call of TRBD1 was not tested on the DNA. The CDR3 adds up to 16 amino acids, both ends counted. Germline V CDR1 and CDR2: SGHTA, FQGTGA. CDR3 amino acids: CASSTRQLRAPTMSSC.

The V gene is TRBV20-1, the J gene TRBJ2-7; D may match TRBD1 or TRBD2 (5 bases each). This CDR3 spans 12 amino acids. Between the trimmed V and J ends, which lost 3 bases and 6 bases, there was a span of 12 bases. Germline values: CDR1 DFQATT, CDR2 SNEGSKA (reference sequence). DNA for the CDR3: TGCAGTGCTAGTCGGGGCAGGCTCGAGCAGTACTTC. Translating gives CSASRGRLEQYF.

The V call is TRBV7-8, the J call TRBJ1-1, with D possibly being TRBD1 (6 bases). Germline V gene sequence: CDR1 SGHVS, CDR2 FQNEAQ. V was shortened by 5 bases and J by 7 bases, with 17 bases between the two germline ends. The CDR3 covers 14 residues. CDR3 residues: CASSPEGGAVEAFF. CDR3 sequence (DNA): TGTGCCAGCAGCCCAGAGGGGGGGGCCGTTGAAGCTTTCTTT.

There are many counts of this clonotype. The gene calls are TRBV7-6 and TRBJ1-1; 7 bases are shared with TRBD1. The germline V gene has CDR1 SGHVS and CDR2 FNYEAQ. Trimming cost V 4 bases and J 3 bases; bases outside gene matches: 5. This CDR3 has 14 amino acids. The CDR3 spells CASSSRDRDTEAFF. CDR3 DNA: TGTGCCAGCAGCTCCCGGGACAGAGACACTGAAGCTTTCTTT.

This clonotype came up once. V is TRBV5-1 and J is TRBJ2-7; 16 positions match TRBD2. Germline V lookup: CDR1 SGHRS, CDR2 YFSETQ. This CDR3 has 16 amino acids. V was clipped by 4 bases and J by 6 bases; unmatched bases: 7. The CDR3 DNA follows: TGCGCCAGCAGCCACGGGACTAGCGGGGGGGTAGGCGAGCAGTACTTC. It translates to CASSHGTSGGVGEQYF.

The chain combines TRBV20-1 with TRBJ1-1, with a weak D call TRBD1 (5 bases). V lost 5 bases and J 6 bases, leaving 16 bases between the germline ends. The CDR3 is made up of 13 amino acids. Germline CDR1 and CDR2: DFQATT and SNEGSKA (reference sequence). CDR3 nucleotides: TGCAGTGCTGGGCCGGGACGTCACGCTGAAGCTTTCTTT. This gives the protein CSAGPGRHAEAFF.

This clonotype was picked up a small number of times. The CDR3 loop reads CSASRTGASSEQYF. DNA of the CDR3: TGCAGTGCTAGCCGGACAGGGGCGAGTTCCGAGCAGTACTTC. V is TRBV20-1 and J is TRBJ2-7, with 9 bases lining up with TRBD1. Per the germline V gene, CDR1 is DFQATT and CDR2 is SNEGSKA (reference sequence). Germline trimming cut 3 bases from V and 6 bases from J; bases unmatched to any gene: 9. The CDR3 length is 14 residues.

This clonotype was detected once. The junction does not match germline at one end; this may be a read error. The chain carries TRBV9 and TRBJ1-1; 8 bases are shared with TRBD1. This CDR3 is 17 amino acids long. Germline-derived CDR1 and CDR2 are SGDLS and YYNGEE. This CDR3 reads CASSVGTYRGGNTEAFF. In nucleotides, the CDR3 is TGTGCCAGCAGTGTAGGGACCTACAGGGGGGGGAACACTGAAGCTTTCTTT.

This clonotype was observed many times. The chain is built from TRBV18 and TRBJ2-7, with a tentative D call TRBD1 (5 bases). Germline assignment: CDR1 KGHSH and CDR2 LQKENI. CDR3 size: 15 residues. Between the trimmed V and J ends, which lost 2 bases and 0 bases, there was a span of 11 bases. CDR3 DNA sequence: TGTGCCAGCTCACCAAGTCAGGGATCCTCCTACGAGCAGTACTTC. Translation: CASSPSQGSSYEQYF.

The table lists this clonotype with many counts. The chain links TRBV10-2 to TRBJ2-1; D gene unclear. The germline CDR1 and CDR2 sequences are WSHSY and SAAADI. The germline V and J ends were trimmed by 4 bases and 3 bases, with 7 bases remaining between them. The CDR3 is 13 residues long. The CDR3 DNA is TGCGCCAGCAGTGTGACAAGCTACAATGAGCAGTTCTTC. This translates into CASSVTSYNEQFF.

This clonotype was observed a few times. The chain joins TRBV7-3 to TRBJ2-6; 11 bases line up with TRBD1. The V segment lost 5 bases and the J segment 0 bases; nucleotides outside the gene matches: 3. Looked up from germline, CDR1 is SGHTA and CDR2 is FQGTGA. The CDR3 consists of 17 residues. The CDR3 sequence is CASSQGTGGSGANVLTF. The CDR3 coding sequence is TGTGCCAGCAGCCAAGGGACAGGGGGCTCTGGGGCCAACGTCCTGACTTTC.

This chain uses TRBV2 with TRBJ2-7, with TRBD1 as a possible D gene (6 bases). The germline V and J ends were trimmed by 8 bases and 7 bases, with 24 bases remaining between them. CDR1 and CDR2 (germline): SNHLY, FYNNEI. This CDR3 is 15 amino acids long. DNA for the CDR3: TGTGCCAGCTTGTCGGACCCAGGGGCCTCCGGGGAGCAGTACTTC. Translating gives CASLSDPGASGEQYF.

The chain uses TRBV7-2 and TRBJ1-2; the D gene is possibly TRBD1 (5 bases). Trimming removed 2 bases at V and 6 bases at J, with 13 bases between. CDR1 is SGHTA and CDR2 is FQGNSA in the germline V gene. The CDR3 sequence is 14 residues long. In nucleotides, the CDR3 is TGTGCCAGCAGCTTAAATTGGCAGGGAGATGGCTACACCTTC. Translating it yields CASSLNWQGDGYTF.

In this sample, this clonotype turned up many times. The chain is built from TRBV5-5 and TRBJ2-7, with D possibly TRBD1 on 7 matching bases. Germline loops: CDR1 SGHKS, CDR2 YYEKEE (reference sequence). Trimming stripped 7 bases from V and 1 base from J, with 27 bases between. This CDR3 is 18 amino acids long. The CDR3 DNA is TGTGCCAGCGGGGGGTTGACAGGGATCAGAGACAAATCCTACGAGCAGTACTTC. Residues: CASGGLTGIRDKSYEQYF. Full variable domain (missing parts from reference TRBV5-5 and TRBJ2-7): DAGVTQSPTHLIKTRGQQVTLRCSPISGHKSVSWYQQVLGQGPQFIFQYYEKEERGRGNFPDRFSARQFPNYSSELNVNALLLGDSALYLCASGGLTGIRDKSYEQYFGPGTRLTVT.

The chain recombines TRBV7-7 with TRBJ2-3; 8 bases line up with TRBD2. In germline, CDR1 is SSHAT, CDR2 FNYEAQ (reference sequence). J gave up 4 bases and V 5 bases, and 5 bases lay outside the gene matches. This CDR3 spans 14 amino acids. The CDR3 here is CASSPGLAPDTQYF. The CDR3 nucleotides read TGTGCCAGCAGCCCTGGACTAGCCCCAGATACGCAGTATTTT.

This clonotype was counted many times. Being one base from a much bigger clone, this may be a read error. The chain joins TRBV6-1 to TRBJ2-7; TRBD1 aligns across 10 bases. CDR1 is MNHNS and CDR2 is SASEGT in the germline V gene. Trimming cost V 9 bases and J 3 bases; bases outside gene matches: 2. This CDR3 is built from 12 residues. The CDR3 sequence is CASRDRGYEQYF. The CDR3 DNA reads TGTGCCAGTCGGGACAGGGGCTACGAGCAGTACTTC.

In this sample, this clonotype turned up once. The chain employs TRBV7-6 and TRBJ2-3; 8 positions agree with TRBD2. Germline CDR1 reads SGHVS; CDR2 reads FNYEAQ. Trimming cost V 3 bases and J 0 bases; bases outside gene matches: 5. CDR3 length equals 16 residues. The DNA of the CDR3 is TGTGCCAGCAGCTTTAGTTTAGCGGGGAGCACAGATACGCAGTATTTT. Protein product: CASSFSLAGSTDTQYF. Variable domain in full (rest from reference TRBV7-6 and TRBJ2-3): GAGVSQSPRYKVTKRGQDVALRCDPISGHVSLYWYRQALGQGPEFLTYFNYEAQQDKSGLPNDRFSAERPEGSISTLTIQRTEQRDSAMYRCASSFSLAGSTDTQYFGPGTRLTVL.

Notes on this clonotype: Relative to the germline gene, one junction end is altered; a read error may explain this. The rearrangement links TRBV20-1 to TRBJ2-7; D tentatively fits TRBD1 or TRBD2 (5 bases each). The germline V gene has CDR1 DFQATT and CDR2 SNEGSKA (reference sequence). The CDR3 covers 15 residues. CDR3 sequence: CSARDSTGGSYEQYF. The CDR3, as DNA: TGCAGTGCTAGAGATTCCACAGGCGGGTCCTATGAGCAGTACTTC.

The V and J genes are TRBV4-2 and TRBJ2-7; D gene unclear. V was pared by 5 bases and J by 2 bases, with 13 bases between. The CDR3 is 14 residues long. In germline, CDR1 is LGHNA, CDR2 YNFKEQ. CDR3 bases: TGTGCCAGCAGCGACGCACGCCTAGCCTACGAGCAGTACTTC. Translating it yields CASSDARLAYEQYF.

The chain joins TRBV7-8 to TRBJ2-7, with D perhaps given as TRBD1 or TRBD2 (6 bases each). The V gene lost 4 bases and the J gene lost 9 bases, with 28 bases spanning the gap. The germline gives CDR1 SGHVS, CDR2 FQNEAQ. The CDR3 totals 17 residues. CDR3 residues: CASSYTGRTDTVRGQYF. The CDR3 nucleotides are TGTGCCAGCAGCTATACAGGGAGGACAGACACCGTACGAGGGCAGTACTTC.

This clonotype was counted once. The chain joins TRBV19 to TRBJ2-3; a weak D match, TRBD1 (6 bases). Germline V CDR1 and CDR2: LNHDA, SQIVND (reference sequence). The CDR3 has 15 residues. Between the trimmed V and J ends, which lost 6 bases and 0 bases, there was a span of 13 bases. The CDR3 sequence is CASRQQGWSTDTQYF. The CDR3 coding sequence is TGTGCCAGTAGGCAACAGGGATGGAGCACAGATACGCAGTATTTT.

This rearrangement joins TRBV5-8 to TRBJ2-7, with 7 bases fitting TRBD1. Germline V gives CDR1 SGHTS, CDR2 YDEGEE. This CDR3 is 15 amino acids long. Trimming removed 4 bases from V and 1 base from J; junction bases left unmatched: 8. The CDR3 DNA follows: TGTGCCAGCAGCCCCGGGACAGAGGTTTCCTACGAGCAGTACTTC. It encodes CASSPGTEVSYEQYF.

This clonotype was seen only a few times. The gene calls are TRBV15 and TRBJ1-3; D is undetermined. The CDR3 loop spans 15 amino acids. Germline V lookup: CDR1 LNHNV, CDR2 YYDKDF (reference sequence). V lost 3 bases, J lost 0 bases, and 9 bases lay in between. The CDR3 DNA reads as TGTGCCACCAGCAGCTCCCCCGCCTCTGGAAACACCATATATTTT. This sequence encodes CATSSSPASGNTIYF.

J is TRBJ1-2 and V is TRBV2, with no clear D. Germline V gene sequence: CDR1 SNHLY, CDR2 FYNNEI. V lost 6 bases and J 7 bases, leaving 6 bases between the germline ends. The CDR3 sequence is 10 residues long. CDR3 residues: CASRVGGYTF. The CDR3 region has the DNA TGTGCCAGCAGGGTTGGTGGCTACACCTTC.

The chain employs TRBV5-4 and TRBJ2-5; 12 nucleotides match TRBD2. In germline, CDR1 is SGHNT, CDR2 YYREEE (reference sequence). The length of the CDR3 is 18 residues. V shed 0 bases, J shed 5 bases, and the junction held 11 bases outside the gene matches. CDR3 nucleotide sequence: TGTGCCAGCAGCTTGGATTTGTCTAGCGGGGGGGGACGGGAGACCCAGTACTTC. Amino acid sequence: CASSLDLSSGGGRETQYF.

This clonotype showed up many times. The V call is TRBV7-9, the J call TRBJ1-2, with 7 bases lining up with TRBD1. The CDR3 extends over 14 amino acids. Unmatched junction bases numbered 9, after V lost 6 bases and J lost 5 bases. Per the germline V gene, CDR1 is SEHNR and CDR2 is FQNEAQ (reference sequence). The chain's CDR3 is CASRPTGSEYGYTF. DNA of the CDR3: TGTGCCAGCAGACCGACAGGGTCTGAGTATGGCTACACCTTC.

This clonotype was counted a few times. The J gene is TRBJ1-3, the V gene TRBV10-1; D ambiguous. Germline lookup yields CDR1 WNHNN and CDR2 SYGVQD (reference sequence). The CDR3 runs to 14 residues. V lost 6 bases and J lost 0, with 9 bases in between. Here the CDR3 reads CASREGSSGNTIYF. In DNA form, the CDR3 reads TGCGCCAGCAGGGAAGGGAGCTCTGGAAACACCATATATTTT.

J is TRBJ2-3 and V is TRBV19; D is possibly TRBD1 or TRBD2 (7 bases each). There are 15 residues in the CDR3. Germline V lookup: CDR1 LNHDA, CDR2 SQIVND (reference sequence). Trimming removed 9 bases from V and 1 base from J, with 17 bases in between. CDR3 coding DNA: TGTGCCAGCACCCAGGGGGGAGGGGGCACAGATACGCAGTATTTT. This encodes CASTQGGGGTDTQYF.

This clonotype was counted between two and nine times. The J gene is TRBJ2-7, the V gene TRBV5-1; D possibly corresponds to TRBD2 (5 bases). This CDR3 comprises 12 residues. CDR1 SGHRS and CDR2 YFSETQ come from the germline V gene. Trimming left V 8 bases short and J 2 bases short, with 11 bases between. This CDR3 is CASSDNTYEQYF. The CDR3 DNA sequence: TGCGCCAGTAGCGACAACACCTACGAGCAGTACTTC.

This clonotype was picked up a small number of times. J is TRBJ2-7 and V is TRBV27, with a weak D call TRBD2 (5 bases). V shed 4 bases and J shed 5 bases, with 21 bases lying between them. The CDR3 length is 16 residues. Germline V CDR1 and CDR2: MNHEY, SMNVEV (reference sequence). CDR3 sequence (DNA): TGTGCCAGCAGTTATATAGGGCTACGGGGTTGGGACGAGCAGTACTTC. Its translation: CASSYIGLRGWDEQYF.